A selection of T cell receptor beta chains follows, all from one sample in a study of blood T cell repertoires in COVID-19. Assay used: immunoSEQ multiplex PCR; TCRdb lists only in-frame clones, some missing. Here the sample spans about 13,000 clones, 70% to 90% being singletons. The sample was peripheral blood. The receptors were gathered from a man older than 75 with acute or convalescent COVID-19. The CDR3 runs from the conserved cysteine through the conserved F or W. A D gene is named only where the DNA matches it firmly. Clone size, where shown, is once, few, many, or a class for clones that have expanded.

d_gene,v_gene,j_gene,abundance,CDR3aa,CDR3nt
TRBD2,TRBV5-1,TRBJ2-2,.,CATREGTNTGELFF,TGCGCCACCAGGGAGGGGACGAACACCGGGGAGCTGTTTTTT
.,TRBV7-9,TRBJ1-1,.,CASRGRLGPEAFF,TGTGCCAGCAGAGGGAGGTTGGGTCCTGAAGCTTTCTTT
.,TRBV6-5,TRBJ1-1,.,CASSPGGTEAFF,TGTGCCAGCAGCCCGGGGGGGACTGAAGCTTTCTTT
.,TRBV5-1,TRBJ1-1,.,CASSLVAATEAFF,TGCGCCAGCAGCTTGGTAGCCGCCACTGAAGCTTTCTTT
TRBD1,TRBV4-1,TRBJ1-3,.,CASSVSAPGQGTGNTIYF,TGCGCCAGCAGCGTAAGCGCCCCGGGACAGGGGACTGGAAACACCATATATTTT
TRBD1,TRBV9,TRBJ1-2,.,CASRDLTGGGYTF,TGTGCCAGCAGAGACTTGACAGGGGGTGGCTACACCTTC
.,TRBV6-1,TRBJ2-7,.,CASSEAWTTPLYEQYF,TGTGCCAGCAGTGAAGCGTGGACAACTCCCCTCTACGAGCAGTACTTC
.,TRBV19,TRBJ1-5,.,CASSIPQNSNQPQHF,TGTGCCAGTAGTATCCCACAGAATAGCAATCAGCCCCAGCATTTT
.,TRBV6-5,TRBJ1-1,.,CASSYKGRTEAFF,TGTGCCAGCAGTTATAAGGGGCGAACTGAAGCTTTCTTT
TRBD1,TRBV5-1,TRBJ1-4,once,CASSPPDRAGGNEKLFF,TGCGCCAGCAGCCCCCCCGACAGGGCAGGAGGGAATGAAAAACTGTTTTTT
TRBD1,TRBV6-6,TRBJ1-5,.,CASSSGQAKQPQHF,TGTGCCAGCAGTTCGGGACAGGCGAAGCAACCCCAGCATTTT
.,TRBV13,TRBJ2-7,.,CASSLGDSSYEQYF,TGTGCCAGCAGCTTAGGAGACAGCTCCTACGAGCAGTACTTC
.,TRBV10-1,TRBJ1-1,.,CAIYPGDTEAFF,TGCGCCATTTATCCAGGGGACACTGAAGCTTTCTTT
.,TRBV4-2,TRBJ1-6,.,CASSQAGLSPLHF,TGTGCCAGCAGCCAAGCGGGACTCTCACCCCTCCACTTT
.,TRBV3-1/TRBV3-2,TRBJ2-3,.,CASSQNRAQDTQYF,TGTGCCAGCAGCCAAAACAGGGCGCAGGATACGCAGTATTTT
.,TRBV3-1/TRBV3-2,TRBJ1-2,.,CASSQEGVRVGGYTF,TGTGCCAGCAGCCAAGAAGGAGTCCGGGTTGGGGGCTACACCTTC
.,TRBV5-1,TRBJ2-3,.,CASRRGRDTQYF,TGCGCCAGTAGAAGAGGAAGGGATACGCAGTATTTT
TRBD2,TRBV7-9,TRBJ2-1,.,CASSLDLRGAGLFF,TGTGCCAGCAGCTTAGATCTGCGGGGGGCCGGGTTGTTCTTC
.,TRBV7-6,TRBJ2-7,.,CASSLAVRTTSEQYF,TGTGCCAGCAGCTTAGCGGTCAGAACTACGTCTGAGCAGTACTTC
TRBD2,TRBV10-2,TRBJ2-3,.,CASSEPRTSGRADTQYF,TGCGCCAGCAGTGAGCCCAGGACTAGCGGGAGGGCAGATACGCAGTATTTT
.,TRBV2,TRBJ2-5,.,CASSRSGEGTQYF,TGTGCCAGCAGCCGGTCAGGGGAGGGGACCCAGTACTTC
.,TRBV5-6,TRBJ2-2,.,CASSLGQGTGELFF,TGTGCCAGCAGCTTAGGGCAGGGGACCGGGGAGCTGTTTTTT
.,TRBV18,TRBJ1-2,.,CASSPSQGVNPQDYGYTF,TGTGCCAGCTCACCATCACAGGGAGTAAATCCTCAGGACTATGGCTACACCTTC
.,TRBV11-2,TRBJ2-3,.,CASTPQGTDTQYF,TGTGCCAGCACCCCCCAGGGGACAGATACGCAGTATTTT
TRBD1,TRBV5-1,TRBJ1-2,.,CASSLDRGLYGYTF,TGCGCCAGCAGCTTGGACAGGGGGCTCTATGGCTACACCTTC
.,TRBV7-8,TRBJ1-5,.,CASSPYRTNQPQHF,TGTGCCAGCAGCCCGTACAGGACCAATCAGCCCCAGCATTTT
.,TRBV3-1/TRBV3-2,TRBJ2-1,.,CASSQNRDIRKFF,TGTGCCAGCAGCCAAAACCGGGACATAAGGAAGTTCTTC
TRBD1,TRBV3-1/TRBV3-2,TRBJ2-4,.,CASSQTGRNIQYF,TGTGCCAGCAGCCAGACAGGGAGAAACATTCAGTACTTC
.,TRBV5-1,TRBJ2-2,.,CASSLGGDAYELFF,TGCGCCAGCAGCTTGGGCGGGGACGCCTATGAGCTGTTTTTT
TRBD1,TRBV19,TRBJ1-2,.,CASTRGQPSYGYTF,TGTGCCAGTACCAGGGGACAGCCTTCGTATGGCTACACCTTC
.,TRBV2,TRBJ2-4,.,CASKVIRPDSNDIQYF,TGTGCCAGCAAGGTTATTCGACCGGACTCTAATGACATTCAGTACTTC
.,TRBV6-2/TRBV6-3,TRBJ2-7,.,CASSHFFEQYF,TGTGCCAGCAGCCACTTCTTCGAGCAGTACTTC
TRBD1,TRBV5-4,TRBJ2-7,.,CASSSAPGQGVDEQYF,TGTGCCAGCAGCTCAGCCCCGGGACAGGGGGTTGACGAGCAGTACTTC
.,TRBV14,TRBJ1-1,.,CASSQEVRLNMNTEAFF,TGTGCCAGCAGCCAAGAAGTACGACTGAACATGAACACTGAAGCTTTCTTT
.,TRBV2,TRBJ2-5,.,CASSPKPSGETQYF,TGTGCCAGCAGTCCAAAGCCCTCGGGGGAGACCCAGTACTTC
TRBD2,TRBV19,TRBJ2-1,.,CASRAGAYNEQFF,TGTGCCAGTAGAGCGGGGGCCTATAATGAGCAGTTCTTC
TRBD1,TRBV6-5,TRBJ2-7,.,CASRTDRGNSYEQYF,TGTGCCAGCAGAACCGACAGGGGGAACTCCTACGAGCAGTACTTC
TRBD2,TRBV19,TRBJ2-7,.,CASSLSTSGGYEQYF,TGTGCCAGTAGTTTGTCGACTAGCGGGGGCTACGAGCAGTACTTC
TRBD2,TRBV7-9,TRBJ2-3,.,CASSPSGGARATDTQYF,TGTGCCAGCAGCCCAAGCGGGGGGGCTCGGGCGACAGATACGCAGTATTTT
.,TRBV2,TRBJ2-7,.,CASSVGGTYEQYF,TGTGCCAGCAGTGTGGGCGGGACCTACGAGCAGTACTTC
.,TRBV7-3,TRBJ2-2,.,CASSSGSGTTTGELFF,TGTGCCAGCAGCTCGGGGAGCGGGACAACTACCGGGGAGCTGTTTTTT
TRBD2,TRBV9,TRBJ2-3,.,CASSVGAGGGMGTDTQYF,TGTGCCAGCAGCGTAGGTGCGGGAGGAGGTATGGGCACAGATACGCAGTATTTT
.,TRBV7-5,TRBJ1-6,.,CARSIPGQGDDSPLHF,TGTGCCAGAAGCATTCCGGGACAGGGGGATGATTCACCCCTCCACTTT
.,TRBV19,TRBJ2-7,.,CASSRTPVYEQYF,TGTGCCAGTAGTCGGACTCCAGTCTACGAGCAGTACTTC
TRBD2,TRBV19,TRBJ2-5,.,CASSRGTSGGPPQETQYF,TGTGCCAGTAGTCGCGGGACTAGCGGGGGGCCCCCTCAAGAGACCCAGTACTTC
TRBD2,TRBV9,TRBJ2-7,.,CASSRTRGAYEQYF,TGTGCCAGCAGCCGCACCCGGGGGGCCTACGAGCAGTACTTC
TRBD1,TRBV6-6,TRBJ1-1,.,CASSDPTGGGTEAFF,TGTGCCAGCAGTGACCCGACAGGGGGGGGCACTGAAGCTTTCTTT
TRBD1,TRBV27,TRBJ1-2,.,CASSSGTGYYGYTF,TGTGCCAGCAGTTCCGGGACAGGGTACTATGGCTACACCTTC
.,TRBV7-2,TRBJ1-2,.,CASSLEGLWDYGYTF,TGTGCCAGCAGCTTGGAGGGCTTATGGGACTATGGCTACACCTTC
TRBD1,TRBV6-2/TRBV6-3,TRBJ2-1,.,CASSPPGTGFFNEQFF,TGTGCCAGCAGTCCCCCCGGGACAGGGTTTTTTAATGAGCAGTTCTTC
.,TRBV7-2,TRBJ2-5,.,CASSLVTAARETQYF,TGTGCCAGCAGCTTAGTAACGGCAGCGCGGGAGACCCAGTACTTC
.,TRBV5-1,TRBJ2-6,medium-sized,CASSGGSYGANVLTF,TGCGCCAGCAGCGGAGGGTCTTATGGGGCCAACGTCCTGACTTTC
TRBD1,TRBV4-1,TRBJ1-1,.,CASSQRRTQGAGRDTEAFF,TGCGCCAGCAGCCAAAGGCGAACCCAGGGGGCAGGAAGGGACACTGAAGCTTTCTTT
.,TRBV18,TRBJ2-5,medium-sized,CASSVLGAETQYF,TGTGCCAGCTCGGTCCTGGGGGCAGAGACCCAGTACTTC
.,TRBV7-9,TRBJ2-1,.,CASSRSSYNEQFF,TGTGCCAGCAGCCGCAGCTCCTACAATGAGCAGTTCTTC
TRBD2,TRBV7-3,TRBJ2-1,.,CASSRLATSYNEQFF,TGTGCCAGCAGCCGACTAGCGACCTCCTACAATGAGCAGTTCTTC
TRBD2,TRBV6-5,TRBJ2-4,.,CASSSAGGLAKNIQYF,TGTGCCAGCAGTTCGGCGGGGGGTCTAGCCAAAAACATTCAGTACTTC
.,TRBV4-2,TRBJ2-7,once,CASSQDDGSGAYEQYF,TGTGCCAGCAGCCAAGACGACGGGAGTGGGGCCTACGAGCAGTACTTC
TRBD1,TRBV6-5,TRBJ1-2,.,CASSTTGGRGYTF,TGTGCCAGCAGCACGACAGGGGGGCGTGGCTACACCTTC
.,TRBV6-6,TRBJ2-1,once,CASSYSSGLEQFF,TGTGCCAGCAGTTACTCTTCGGGGTTAGAACAGTTCTTC